This T cell receptor beta chain was profiled in a study of CD8+ T cells in alopecia areata. This CDR3 contains 14 residues. Per the germline V gene, CDR1 is LNHDA and CDR2 is SQIVND (reference sequence). Trimming at V came to 8 bases and at J to 7 bases, leaving 9 bases not matched to a gene. RNA, once extracted, was reverse transcribed into cDNA for use as the sequencing template. The data were produced by immunoSEQ multiplex PCR, yet TCRdb's version contains in-frame clones alone and is incomplete. The sample holds about 42,000 clones, about two thirds seen once. As to treatment: oral pan-JAK inhibitor, 5-10 mg twice daily.

This specimen consisted of CD8+ T cells sorted from blood, obtained at week 4, from a patient treated with tofacitinib. This rearrangement joins TRBV19 to TRBJ1-1; TRBD1 aligns across 11 bases. The source of this sequence is a human donor with alopecia areata. CDR3 nucleotides: TGTGCCAGTGGCCCGGGACAGGGGGGATATGAAGCTTTCTTT. Protein: CASGPGQGGYEAFF.